The entry that follows covers one TCR beta chain sequence. Seattle cases were enrolled at active infection and followed longitudinally. Study processing details: Reference gene primer amplification yielded estimated nucleated cell counts. Sequenced by immunoSEQ multiplex PCR; TCRdb stores in-frame clones only, minus some. V, J and clone size were drawn from that table, and D and trimming were deduced from the DNA. The sample carries about 200,000 clones, roughly 80% recorded once. The entry originates in a study of blood T cell repertoires in COVID-19. Looking at the study overall: Some COVID-19 samples were acute and others convalescent; all came from the United States, Italy and Spain. Nucleic acid was either cDNA or gDNA, and it came from T cells, B-cell-depleted T cells, or PBMCs.

This receptor was identified in a man in his 60s with COVID-19, enrolled during active disease. Sequencing was performed on peripheral blood.

CDR3 bases: TGTGCCAGCAGCAGATACAGGGGTAGCAATCAGCCCCAGCATTTT. Protein product: CASSRYRGSNQPQHF. The chain is built from TRBV5-5 and TRBJ1-5; 7 positions match TRBD1. The ends lost 4 bases at V and 0 bases at J; junction bases unmatched: 4. Germline V lookup: CDR1 SGHKS, CDR2 YYEKEE (reference sequence). This CDR3 is built from 15 residues.